The text below deals with one T cell receptor (beta chain). Clones were sequenced by immunoSEQ multiplex PCR, and TCRdb holds only the in-frame ones, with some missing. The sample includes some 140,000 clones, 88% of them seen just once. The germline V gene has CDR1 LGHNA and CDR2 YNFKEQ. This CDR3 comprises 17 residues. Trimming took 3 bases from V and 4 from J; bases not matched to a gene: 10. The data stem from a study of T cell responses to AZD1222 COVID-19 vaccine. The starting material was peripheral blood, obtained on day 0 of AZD1222 vaccination. The source is an adult in good health. The gene calls are TRBV4-2 and TRBJ2-7; TRBD2 matches 12 bases. The CDR3 DNA sequence: TGTGCCAGCAGCCAGGGCACTAGCGGGGGGCCAGGGTACGAGCAGTACTTC. It encodes CASSQGTSGGPGYEQYF.